The T cell receptor beta chain described here comes from a study of blood T cell repertoires in COVID-19. For the study at large: Donors in the United States, Italy and Spain gave samples during acute or convalescent COVID-19.

V was cut by 2 bases and J by 0 bases, with 9 bases left in between. This CDR3 has 15 amino acids. The V gene's germline CDR1 is SGHTS and CDR2 YDEGEE. Sequencing was performed with immunoSEQ multiplex PCR; in TCRdb, only in-frame clones are kept and a portion is missing. The sample shows nearly 110,000 clones, more than 80% of them seen only once. The specimen sequenced was peripheral blood. This chain uses TRBV5-8 with TRBJ2-1; D is unclear. This TCR was sampled from a man aged 40-50 years with active or convalescent COVID-19. CDR3 coding DNA: TGTGCCAGCAGCTTCGGGTCCAGCTCCTACAATGAGCAGTTCTTC. This sequence encodes CASSFGSSSYNEQFF.